This T cell receptor beta chain was recorded in a study of blood T cell repertoires in COVID-19. Study information: T cells, B-cell-depleted T cells, or PBMCs provided the cDNA or gDNA that served as material.

The participants were between roughly 18 and 89 years old and came from under 25 US areas. The assay was immunoSEQ multiplex PCR, and TCRdb's table has in-frame clones only and misses some. The profile shows roughly 170,000 clones, approximately 82% of them singletons. CDR3 length: 14 residues. Germline CDR1 is MNHEY and CDR2 is SMNVEV (reference sequence). Between the trimmed V and J ends, which lost 3 bases and 6 bases, there was a span of 12 bases. Sequences were obtained from PBMCs or T cells enriched from blood (not recorded which). The chain uses TRBV27 and TRBJ1-5; possible D gene TRBD1, 5 bases. This receptor was taken from a man in his 60s who had recovered from COVID-19. The CDR3 sequence: CASSLGGGGQPQHF. DNA of the CDR3: TGTGCCAGCAGTTTGGGGGGTGGGGGTCAGCCCCAGCATTTT.